This T cell receptor beta chain originates from a study of T cell repertoires in cytomegalovirus infection. Study overall: Based on public TCR beta signatures, there were indications of CMV infection and of a matching HLA type.

This clonotype has only one observation. Its specificity is not known. Study conclusions and caveats: HLA-C-restricted CMV-specific TCR beta clonotypes prevailed in the ex vivo response.

This CDR3 comprises 14 residues. CDR1 and CDR2 (germline): SQVTM, ANQGSEA. Trimming shortened V by 6 bases and J by 8 bases, and 20 bases separated the two germline ends. One entry per CDR3 protein, called by TCRdb with MiXCR from the reads. The sample yields about 240,000 distinct CDR3 sequences, about 12% seen once. Sequencing was done on a sample of PBMCs. The V call is TRBV29-1, the J call TRBJ2-1, with D perhaps matching TRBD1 (6 bases). The sequence came from a human donor in good health (CMV status not recorded). Some clones in this sample may be carry-over from other donors' samples. CDR3 bases: TGCAGCGTAACACAGGGAAGGGGACGGGATGAGCAGTTCTTC. Residues: CSVTQGRGRDEQFF.